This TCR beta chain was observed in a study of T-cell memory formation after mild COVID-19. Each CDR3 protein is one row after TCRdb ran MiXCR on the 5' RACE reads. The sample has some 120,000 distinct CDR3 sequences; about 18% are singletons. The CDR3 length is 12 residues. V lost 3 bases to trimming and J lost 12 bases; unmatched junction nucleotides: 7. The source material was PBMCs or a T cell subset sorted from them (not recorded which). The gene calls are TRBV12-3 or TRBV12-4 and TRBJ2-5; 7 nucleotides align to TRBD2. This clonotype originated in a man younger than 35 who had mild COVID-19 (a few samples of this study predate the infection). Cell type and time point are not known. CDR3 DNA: TGTGCCAGCAGTTTTCTATTGGGACTAAAGTACTTC. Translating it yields CASSFLLGLKYF.